The entry below gives a single T cell receptor (beta chain) sequence along with its context. What it recognizes is unknown. The time point is: patch test 2, 6 weeks after DPC sensitization. The treatment was: therapeutic diphenylcyclopropenone sensitization with weekly scalp DPC. The data stem from a study of human T cells and chemical hapten exposure. Looking at the study overall: Small pooled library volume differences mainly caused per-sample TCR yield variation.

V lost 5 bases and J lost 4, with 12 bases in between. This CDR3 comprises 13 residues. In germline, CDR1 is SGHNT, CDR2 YYREEE (reference sequence). Study conclusions and caveats: Healthy individuals' immune responses may differ from those of donors, who had alopecia. Compared to controls, expanded TCRs made significantly more large clusters of similar CDR3s.

TCRdb recomputed calls from the RACE reads with MiXCR, one row per CDR3 protein. The profile shows about 140,000 distinct CDR3 sequences, 12% of them singletons. The J gene is TRBJ1-2, the V gene TRBV5-4, with D unresolved. This clonotype was obtained from a woman in her forties or fifties with alopecia areata. Some clones in this sample may be carry-over from other donors' samples. Sequencing used whole blood, obtained in connection with sensitization to the hapten diphenylcyclopropenone (DPC). For the CDR3, the DNA is TGTGCCAGCAGGGGCAGAGCGGCCTATGGCTACACCTTC. The encoded protein is CASRGRAAYGYTF.